The next 12 T cell receptor beta chains were all read from a single sample in a study of CD8 T cells in Susac syndrome. RNA in amounts of about 0.5 to 1 ug was reverse transcribed with random hexamers. TCRdb used MiXCR to reprocess the immunoSEQ multiplex PCR reads, holding one entry per CDR3 protein. The sample yields a few hundred thousand distinct CDR3 sequences, 75% to 90% seen once. Input material: CD8+ T cells from PBMCs. The receptor set was obtained from a human donor with multiple sclerosis.

The V gene is TRBV12-2, the J gene TRBJ1-3; the D call in the table, TRBD1, was not verified against the DNA. TRBV12-2 is an annotated pseudogene. The CDR3 runs 17 residues. The CDR3, as DNA: TGTGCAAGTCGCTCCGGACAGGGGTCAACCATCGGGAACACCATATATTTT. Amino acid sequence: CASRSGQGSTIGNTIYF.

J is TRBJ1-1 and V is TRBV4-1; D is possibly TRBD1 (5 bases). Trimming took off 4 bases at V and 1 base at J, with 13 bases between the two ends. Germline V lookup: CDR1 MGHRA, CDR2 YSYEKL. The CDR3 covers 15 residues. The CDR3 DNA follows: TGCGCCAGCAGCCCGAAGCAGACAGAGAACACTGAAGCTTTCTTT. Translating gives CASSPKQTENTEAFF.

The chain combines TRBV29-1 with TRBJ1-1; TRBD1 aligns across 10 bases. The V gene end was trimmed by 6 bases and the J gene end by 3 bases; junction bases not matched to a gene: 4. Per germline, CDR1 SQVTM and CDR2 ANQGSEA. The CDR3 sequence is 13 residues long. CDR3 in amino acids: CSVPGTGDTEAFF. Written as DNA, the CDR3 is TGCAGCGTACCCGGGACAGGGGACACTGAAGCTTTCTTT.

The genes are TRBV6-5 and TRBJ2-7; weak D call: TRBD2 (5 bases). This CDR3 has 14 amino acids. The V and J ends lost 0 bases and 6 bases respectively, with 12 bases between them. Germline V gene sequence: CDR1 MNHEY, CDR2 SVGAGI. The CDR3 DNA reads TGTGCCAGCAGTTACTCTCTTTCGGGGTCCGAGCAGTACTTC. It translates to CASSYSLSGSEQYF.

The gene calls are TRBV12-3 or TRBV12-4 and TRBJ1-5; D is ambiguous. The V end lost 5 bases, the J end lost 4 bases, and 6 bases lay between the germline ends. CDR3 length: 12 residues. CDR3 residues: CASSRINQPQHF. DNA for the CDR3: TGTGCCAGCAGTCGGATTAATCAGCCCCAGCATTTT.

The chain combines TRBV6-1 with TRBJ1-5; D is uncertain. Germline assignment: CDR1 MNHNS and CDR2 SASEGT. The V gene lost 6 bases and the J gene lost 4 bases, with 10 bases spanning the gap. The CDR3 length is 13 residues. In nucleotides, the CDR3 is TGTGCCAGCAGCGAGTTCCCGAATCAGCCCCAGCATTTT. It yields the protein CASSEFPNQPQHF.

V and J are TRBV30 and TRBJ1-4, with D unclear. Germline CDR1 GTSNPN, CDR2 SVGIG (reference sequence). V lost 3 bases and J lost 4, with 6 bases in between. CDR3 length equals 12 residues. In DNA, the CDR3 is TGTGCCTGGAGGCCGGATAATGAAAAACTGTTTTTT. Residues: CAWRPDNEKLFF.

V usage is TRBV7-9 and J usage is TRBJ2-7; D possibly corresponds to TRBD2 (5 bases). Germline loops: CDR1 SEHNR, CDR2 FQNEAQ (reference sequence). The V end was cut by 5 bases, the J end by 5 bases, with 13 bases between. This CDR3 has 13 residues. The CDR3 protein is CASSPRGSDEQYF. The CDR3 region has the DNA TGTGCCAGCAGCCCCCGAGGTAGCGACGAGCAGTACTTC.

This clonotype has only one observation. The chain links TRBV12-3 or TRBV12-4 to TRBJ2-1, with D perhaps TRBD2 (5 bases). V dropped 8 bases and J dropped 9 bases, with 14 bases sitting between them. The CDR3 is 12 amino acids. The CDR3: CASVPFEGEQFF. DNA of the CDR3: TGTGCCAGCGTCCCCTTTGAGGGTGAGCAGTTCTTC.

The CDR3 region has the DNA TGTGCCAGCAGTTTTGATACCTACAATGAGCAGTTCTTC. The encoded protein is CASSFDTYNEQFF. The V and J genes are TRBV27 and TRBJ2-1; D remains ambiguous. The CDR3 extends over 13 amino acids. The V end was cut by 3 bases, the J end by 2 bases, with 5 bases between. Germline V gene sequence: CDR1 MNHEY, CDR2 SMNVEV (reference sequence).

The chain uses TRBV13 and TRBJ2-1, with D perhaps TRBD2 (6 bases). The CDR3 length is 15 residues. V was trimmed by 5 bases and J by 4 bases, leaving 15 bases between them. Germline CDR1 is PRHDT and CDR2 is FYEKMQ (reference sequence). CDR3: CASSLLWTTYNEQFF. CDR3 DNA: TGTGCCAGCAGCCTCCTATGGACTACGTACAATGAGCAGTTCTTC.

The CDR3 sequence: CASRISTSGSYEQYF. Here the CDR3 DNA reads TGCGCCAGCAGAATCTCGACTAGCGGGAGTTACGAGCAGTACTTC. This chain uses TRBV5-1 with TRBJ2-7; TRBD2 agrees at 12 bases. Trimming cost V 5 bases and J 4 bases; bases outside gene matches: 7. This CDR3 region has 15 residues. Germline V gives CDR1 SGHRS, CDR2 YFSETQ.